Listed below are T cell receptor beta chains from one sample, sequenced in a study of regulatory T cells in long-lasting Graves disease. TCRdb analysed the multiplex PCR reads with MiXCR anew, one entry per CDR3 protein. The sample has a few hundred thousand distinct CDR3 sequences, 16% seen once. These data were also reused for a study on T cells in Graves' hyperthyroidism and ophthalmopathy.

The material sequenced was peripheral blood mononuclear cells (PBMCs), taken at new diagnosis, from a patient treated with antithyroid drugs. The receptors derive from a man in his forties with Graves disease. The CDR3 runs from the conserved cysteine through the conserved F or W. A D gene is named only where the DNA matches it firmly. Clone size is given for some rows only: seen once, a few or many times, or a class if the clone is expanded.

CDR3aa: CASSVAGGRNEQFF
CDR3nt: TGTGCCAGCAGCGTAGCGGGGGGGCGTAATGAGCAGTTCTTC
v_gene: TRBV9
abundance: few
j_gene: TRBJ2-1
d_gene: TRBD2

CDR3aa: CASSFSGVGETQYF
CDR3nt: TGTGCCAGCAGCTTCAGCGGGGTAGGAGAGACCCAGTACTTC
v_gene: TRBV9
abundance: many
j_gene: TRBJ2-5
d_gene: TRBD2

CDR3aa: CSARSLAGDTQYF
CDR3nt: TGCAGTGCTAGATCTCTAGCGGGAGATACGCAGTATTTT
v_gene: TRBV20-1
abundance: many
j_gene: TRBJ2-3
d_gene: TRBD2

CDR3aa: CASSYFLGQGYEEQYF
CDR3nt: TGTGCCAGCAGTTACTTCCTCGGACAGGGCTACGAGGAGCAGTACTTC
v_gene: TRBV6-5
abundance: NA
j_gene: TRBJ2-7
d_gene: TRBD1

CDR3aa: CAWGPGGTQYF
CDR3nt: TGTGCCTGGGGACCGGGGGGGACGCAGTATTTT
v_gene: TRBV30
abundance: NA
j_gene: TRBJ2-3
d_gene: TRBD2

CDR3aa: CAWSGGVGNIQYF
CDR3nt: TGTGCCTGGAGTGGGGGGGTGGGGAACATTCAGTACTTC
v_gene: TRBV30
abundance: many
j_gene: TRBJ2-4
d_gene: NA

CDR3aa: CAISQTLAKNIQYF
CDR3nt: TGTGCCATCAGCCAAACGCTAGCCAAAAACATTCAGTACTTC
v_gene: TRBV10-3
abundance: NA
j_gene: TRBJ2-4
d_gene: NA

CDR3aa: CASRGATEGCTIYF
CDR3nt: TGCGCCAGCAGAGGGGCAACCGAAGGGTGCACCATATATTTT
v_gene: TRBV10-1
abundance: few
j_gene: TRBJ1-3
d_gene: NA

CDR3aa: CASSFGASYGTYEQYF
CDR3nt: TGTGCCAGCAGTTTCGGGGCCTCATACGGCACCTACGAGCAGTACTTC
v_gene: TRBV12-3/TRBV12-4
abundance: many
j_gene: TRBJ2-7
d_gene: NA

CDR3aa: CASSLQPPGGETQYF
CDR3nt: TGTGCCAGCAGCTTACAGCCACCAGGGGGGGAGACCCAGTACTTC
v_gene: TRBV7-2
abundance: many
j_gene: TRBJ2-5
d_gene: NA

CDR3aa: CASSLGVFDTQYF
CDR3nt: TGTGCCAGCAGTTTAGGAGTATTTGATACGCAGTATTTT
v_gene: TRBV12-3/TRBV12-4
abundance: NA
j_gene: TRBJ2-3
d_gene: NA

CDR3aa: CASSPLLANSPLHF
CDR3nt: TGTGCCAGCAGTCCCCTCCTTGCAAATTCACCCCTCCACTTT
v_gene: TRBV28
abundance: many
j_gene: TRBJ1-6
d_gene: NA

CDR3aa: CASTTPGQGAYEQYF
CDR3nt: TGTGCCAGCACAACTCCGGGACAGGGAGCCTACGAGCAGTACTTC
v_gene: TRBV28
abundance: many
j_gene: TRBJ2-7
d_gene: TRBD1

CDR3aa: CARTGSSYEQYF
CDR3nt: TGTGCTCGGACAGGGAGCTCCTACGAGCAGTACTTC
v_gene: TRBV30
abundance: NA
j_gene: TRBJ2-7
d_gene: TRBD1

CDR3aa: CSVGGDTNEKLFF
CDR3nt: TGCAGCGTTGGCGGGGACACTAATGAAAAACTGTTTTTT
v_gene: TRBV29-1
abundance: NA
j_gene: TRBJ1-4
d_gene: NA

CDR3aa: CASGRGRRETQYF
CDR3nt: TGTGCCAGCGGGCGGGGGAGGAGGGAGACCCAGTACTTC
v_gene: TRBV7-2
abundance: many
j_gene: TRBJ2-5
d_gene: TRBD2

CDR3aa: CAISGDFSTPDTQYF
CDR3nt: TGTGCCATCAGTGGGGACTTCTCCACCCCAGATACGCAGTATTTT
v_gene: TRBV2
abundance: NA
j_gene: TRBJ2-3
d_gene: NA

CDR3aa: CASSLGVYEQYF
CDR3nt: TGTGCCAGCAGCTTGGGGGTGTACGAGCAGTACTTC
v_gene: TRBV5-5
abundance: many
j_gene: TRBJ2-7
d_gene: NA

CDR3aa: CSAREGGGQPQHF
CDR3nt: TGCAGTGCTAGAGAAGGGGGCGGTCAGCCCCAGCATTTT
v_gene: TRBV20-1
abundance: many
j_gene: TRBJ1-5
d_gene: TRBD1

CDR3aa: CATKGDRGLLATGELFF
CDR3nt: TGTGCCACTAAGGGGGACAGGGGGCTCCTAGCCACCGGGGAGCTGTTTTTT
v_gene: TRBV19
abundance: NA
j_gene: TRBJ2-2
d_gene: TRBD1

CDR3aa: CATSVRGVGDGRETQYF
CDR3nt: TGTGCCACCAGTGTCCGGGGGGTGGGGGATGGACGAGAGACCCAGTACTTC
v_gene: TRBV24-1
abundance: NA
j_gene: TRBJ2-5
d_gene: TRBD2

CDR3aa: CASSLRDRGTEAFF
CDR3nt: TGTGCCAGCAGCTTAAGGGATAGGGGAACTGAAGCTTTCTTT
v_gene: TRBV5-1
abundance: many
j_gene: TRBJ1-1
d_gene: NA

CDR3aa: CASTIGLPQGNTQYF
CDR3nt: TGTGCCAGCACAATTGGTTTGCCACAAGGAAATACGCAGTATTTT
v_gene: TRBV7-9
abundance: many
j_gene: TRBJ2-3
d_gene: NA

CDR3aa: CASSNRDGYNEQFF
CDR3nt: TGTGCCAGCAGCAACCGGGACGGTTACAATGAGCAGTTCTTC
v_gene: TRBV11-3
abundance: few
j_gene: TRBJ2-1
d_gene: NA

CDR3aa: CASSLGPTPETQYF
CDR3nt: TGCGCCAGCAGCTTGGGGCCGACCCCGGAGACCCAGTACTTC
v_gene: TRBV5-1
abundance: few
j_gene: TRBJ2-5
d_gene: NA

CDR3aa: CASTRYSGNTIYF
CDR3nt: TGTGCCAGCACGAGATACTCTGGAAACACCATATATTTT
v_gene: TRBV6-1
abundance: few
j_gene: TRBJ1-3
d_gene: NA

CDR3aa: CASSLYGGTGYPDTQYF
CDR3nt: TGCGCCAGCAGCTTGTATGGTGGGACAGGGTATCCAGATACGCAGTATTTT
v_gene: TRBV5-1
abundance: many
j_gene: TRBJ2-3
d_gene: TRBD1

CDR3aa: CASSLGEAQPQHF
CDR3nt: TGTGCCAGCAGCTTAGGGGAGGCTCAGCCCCAGCATTTT
v_gene: TRBV7-9
abundance: many
j_gene: TRBJ1-5
d_gene: NA

CDR3aa: CASRNSYSGNTIYF
CDR3nt: TGTGCCAGCAGAAATAGTTACTCTGGAAACACCATATATTTT
v_gene: TRBV12-3/TRBV12-4
abundance: NA
j_gene: TRBJ1-3
d_gene: NA

CDR3aa: CASSFDEQFF
CDR3nt: TGTGCCAGCAGCTTTGATGAGCAGTTCTTC
v_gene: TRBV7-9
abundance: many
j_gene: TRBJ2-1
d_gene: NA

CDR3aa: CASSLRGSGDLNTGELFF
CDR3nt: TGCGCCAGCAGCTTGCGTGGTAGCGGGGACCTGAACACCGGGGAGCTGTTTTTT
v_gene: TRBV5-1
abundance: NA
j_gene: TRBJ2-2
d_gene: TRBD2

CDR3aa: CATRGDSGNTIYF
CDR3nt: TGTGCCACCAGAGGGGACTCTGGAAACACCATATATTTT
v_gene: TRBV24-1
abundance: many
j_gene: TRBJ1-3
d_gene: NA

CDR3aa: CASSSPLGTNEKLFF
CDR3nt: TGTGCCAGCAGTTCTCCTCTAGGCACTAATGAAAAACTGTTTTTT
v_gene: TRBV28
abundance: many
j_gene: TRBJ1-4
d_gene: NA

CDR3aa: CASSLVAGQETQHF
CDR3nt: TGTGCCAGCAGCTTGGTGGCAGGGCAAGAGACCCAGCACTTC
v_gene: TRBV5-5
abundance: NA
j_gene: TRBJ2-5
d_gene: NA

CDR3aa: CSSSIHPQWGGYEQYF
CDR3nt: TGTTCCAGTAGTATCCATCCCCAATGGGGGGGCTACGAGCAGTACTTC
v_gene: TRBV19
abundance: NA
j_gene: TRBJ2-7
d_gene: TRBD2

CDR3aa: CASSEGQGVTYEQYF
CDR3nt: TGTGCCAGCAGTGAAGGACAGGGAGTTACCTACGAGCAGTACTTC
v_gene: TRBV6-1
abundance: NA
j_gene: TRBJ2-7
d_gene: TRBD1

CDR3aa: CASSLQGVTDGYTF
CDR3nt: TGTGCCAGCAGTCTACAGGGGGTCACGGATGGCTACACCTTC
v_gene: TRBV25-1
abundance: few
j_gene: TRBJ1-2
d_gene: TRBD1

CDR3aa: CASSEQLGNTIYF
CDR3nt: TGTGCCAGCAGCGAACAACTTGGAAACACCATATATTTT
v_gene: TRBV12-3/TRBV12-4
abundance: NA
j_gene: TRBJ1-3
d_gene: NA

CDR3aa: CASSPNKNEPNYGYTF
CDR3nt: TGCGCCAGCAGCCCTAACAAAAACGAGCCTAACTATGGCTACACCTTC
v_gene: TRBV5-1
abundance: many
j_gene: TRBJ1-2
d_gene: NA

CDR3aa: CASSLNGDNSPLHF
CDR3nt: TGCGCCAGCAGCTTGAACGGGGATAATTCACCCCTCCACTTT
v_gene: TRBV5-1
abundance: NA
j_gene: TRBJ1-6
d_gene: NA